This is a list of T cell receptor beta chains from one sample in a study of T cell repertoires in cytomegalovirus infection. Which antigens these TCRs recognize remains unknown. TCRdb recomputed calls from the reads with MiXCR, one row per CDR3 protein. The profile shows some 110,000 distinct CDR3 sequences, roughly a tenth of them singletons. Sequencing was performed on PBMCs, sequenced either directly or after in vitro stimulation (not recorded which). The receptors shown here come from a human donor in good health (CMV status not recorded). Some clones in this sample may be carry-over from other donors' samples. Each CDR3 is given with its conserved first and last residue. The order of the fields is D gene, clone size, J gene, V gene, CDR3 DNA, CDR3 protein. A D gene is named only where the DNA matches it firmly. Clone size is stated in some rows and not others, as once, few, many or a class when expanded.

d_gene: TRBD1; abundance: few; j_gene: TRBJ2-7; v_gene: TRBV20-1; CDR3nt: TGCAGTGTAAGACAGGGGGCGCGTCCTGCGCAGTACTTC; CDR3aa: CSVRQGARPAQYF
d_gene: -; abundance: many; j_gene: TRBJ1-1; v_gene: TRBV7-2; CDR3nt: TGTGCCAGCAGCTTAGCGCGACAGACCACTGAAGCTTTCTTT; CDR3aa: CASSLARQTTEAFF
d_gene: -; abundance: many; j_gene: TRBJ1-1; v_gene: TRBV7-9; CDR3nt: TGTGCCAGCAGCCCTGAAAGGGGTCTCTGGAACACTGAAGCTTTCTTT; CDR3aa: CASSPERGLWNTEAFF
d_gene: -; abundance: few; j_gene: TRBJ1-2; v_gene: TRBV4-3; CDR3nt: TGCGCCAGCAGCCTCAAGACTCACGGCTATGGCTACACCTTC; CDR3aa: CASSLKTHGYGYTF
d_gene: -; abundance: few; j_gene: TRBJ1-6; v_gene: TRBV11-2; CDR3nt: TGTGCCAGCAGCTTAGATCAAGGCACTAATTCACCCCTCCACTTT; CDR3aa: CASSLDQGTNSPLHF
d_gene: -; abundance: many; j_gene: TRBJ1-2; v_gene: TRBV7-8; CDR3nt: TGTGCCAGCAGCTTAAGGGTAACCTATGGCTACACCTTC; CDR3aa: CASSLRVTYGYTF
d_gene: -; abundance: few; j_gene: TRBJ1-4; v_gene: TRBV7-3; CDR3nt: TGTGCCAGCAGCCGGACAAAAGATGAAAAACTGTTTTTT; CDR3aa: CASSRTKDEKLFF
d_gene: -; abundance: few; j_gene: TRBJ2-2; v_gene: TRBV19; CDR3nt: TGTGCCAGTAGTGTCGGGACAATGAACGCGAACACCGGGGAGCTGTTTTTT; CDR3aa: CASSVGTMNANTGELFF
d_gene: -; abundance: -; j_gene: TRBJ2-3; v_gene: TRBV24-1; CDR3nt: TGTGCCACCAGTGACGACTCGGTGACAGATACGCAGTATTTT; CDR3aa: CATSDDSVTDTQYF
d_gene: TRBD1; abundance: few; j_gene: TRBJ2-6; v_gene: TRBV11-2; CDR3nt: TGTGCCAGCAGCACCTATACAGGGGTTCCGTTCTCTGGGGCCAACGTCCTGACTTTC; CDR3aa: CASSTYTGVPFSGANVLTF
d_gene: -; abundance: few; j_gene: TRBJ2-5; v_gene: TRBV24-1; CDR3nt: TGTGCCACGCAACCGGGTCGCAGGGCCCAAGAGACCCAGTACTTC; CDR3aa: CATQPGRRAQETQYF
d_gene: TRBD1; abundance: many; j_gene: TRBJ1-2; v_gene: TRBV11-3; CDR3nt: TGTGCCAGCAGCTTGGACAGGGTGGGAGGCTACACCTTC; CDR3aa: CASSLDRVGGYTF
d_gene: -; abundance: many; j_gene: TRBJ1-2; v_gene: TRBV2; CDR3nt: TGTGCCAGCAGCAGAATTGCGAGGGGGGGATTCGGGGGCTACACCTTC; CDR3aa: CASSRIARGGFGGYTF
d_gene: -; abundance: many; j_gene: TRBJ1-6; v_gene: TRBV6-6; CDR3nt: TGTGCCAGCAGTTACGAGGGGGTCTCACCCCTCCACTTT; CDR3aa: CASSYEGVSPLHF
d_gene: -; abundance: many; j_gene: TRBJ1-2; v_gene: TRBV7-2; CDR3nt: TGTGCCAGCAGCGGAAGAACACCTAACTATGGCTACACCTTC; CDR3aa: CASSGRTPNYGYTF
d_gene: -; abundance: few; j_gene: TRBJ2-3; v_gene: TRBV11-2; CDR3nt: TGTGCCAGCAGAGAGATGCAACCCAGAGAGATCACAGATACGCAGTATTTT; CDR3aa: CASREMQPREITDTQYF
d_gene: -; abundance: large; j_gene: TRBJ2-5; v_gene: TRBV3-1; CDR3nt: TGTGCCAGCAACTACCGGGTTTCCCCGATTGGTCAAAGAGAGACCCAGTACTTC; CDR3aa: CASNYRVSPIGQRETQYF
d_gene: TRBD1; abundance: many; j_gene: TRBJ1-2; v_gene: TRBV7-9; CDR3nt: TGTGCCAGCAGCTTTGAAGGACAGGGGAACTATGGCTACACCTTC; CDR3aa: CASSFEGQGNYGYTF
d_gene: -; abundance: few; j_gene: TRBJ2-5; v_gene: TRBV6-6; CDR3nt: TGTGCCAGCAGTTACTCGAACGGAGAGGGAGAGACCCAGTACTTC; CDR3aa: CASSYSNGEGETQYF
d_gene: -; abundance: many; j_gene: TRBJ2-1; v_gene: TRBV11-2; CDR3nt: TGTGCCAGCAGCTACGGGATCCAAGAGCAGTTCTTC; CDR3aa: CASSYGIQEQFF
d_gene: TRBD1; abundance: few; j_gene: TRBJ2-1; v_gene: TRBV18; CDR3nt: TGTGCCAGCTCCCGGGACAGGGGACTCTACAATGAGCAGTTCTTC; CDR3aa: CASSRDRGLYNEQFF
d_gene: -; abundance: many; j_gene: TRBJ1-1; v_gene: TRBV7-8; CDR3nt: TGTGCCAGCAGCTTAGCTGGAGGGTCAGAAGCTTTCTTT; CDR3aa: CASSLAGGSEAFF
d_gene: TRBD2; abundance: many; j_gene: TRBJ2-3; v_gene: TRBV10-3; CDR3nt: TGTGCCATCAGCGTAGCGGGAAGCACAGATACGCAGTATTTT; CDR3aa: CAISVAGSTDTQYF
d_gene: TRBD1; abundance: -; j_gene: TRBJ2-1; v_gene: TRBV10-3; CDR3nt: TGTGCCATCAGCGAGAGTACAGGGGGGTACAATGAGCAGTTCTTC; CDR3aa: CAISESTGGYNEQFF
d_gene: -; abundance: many; j_gene: TRBJ1-3; v_gene: TRBV4-1; CDR3nt: TGCGCCAGCAGCCAAGATCGGACTACGGGAAACACCATATATTTT; CDR3aa: CASSQDRTTGNTIYF